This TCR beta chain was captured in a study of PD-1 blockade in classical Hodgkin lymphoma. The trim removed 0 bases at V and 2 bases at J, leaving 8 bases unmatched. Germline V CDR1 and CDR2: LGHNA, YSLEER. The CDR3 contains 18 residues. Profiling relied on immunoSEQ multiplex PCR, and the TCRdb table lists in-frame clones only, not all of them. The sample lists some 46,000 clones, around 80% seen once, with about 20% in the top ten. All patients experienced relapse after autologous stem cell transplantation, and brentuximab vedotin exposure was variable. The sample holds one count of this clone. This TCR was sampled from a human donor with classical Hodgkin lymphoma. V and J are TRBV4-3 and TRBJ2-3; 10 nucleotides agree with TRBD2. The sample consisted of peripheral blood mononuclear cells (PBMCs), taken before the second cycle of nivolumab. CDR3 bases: TGCGCCAGCAGCCAAGATGGGGCTAGCGGGGGCCTCACAGATACGCAGTATTTT. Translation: CASSQDGASGGLTDTQYF.